One sample yielded the 28 T cell receptor beta chains listed below, sequenced in a study of Ad26.COV2.S vaccination and SARS-CoV-2 variants. Treatment specified: some 20 received Ad26.COV2.S at low or high dose, single or two shots; several received placebo; per-sample allocation not given. Following the first vaccine or placebo injection, samples were taken on day 63. The protocol was immunoSEQ multiplex PCR, while the TCRdb copy is restricted to in-frame clones and leaves out a portion. Among 350,000 to 450,000 clones, approximately 92% were seen once, and the ten largest hold under 2%. The sample here was peripheral blood, taken in a trial of Ad26.COV2.S vaccine versus placebo. Every receptor here comes from a person between 18 and 59 years old who received the Ad26.COV2.S COVID-19 vaccine or a placebo.

The CDR3 region is CASSQQDVAKNIQYF. As DNA, the CDR3 is TGTGCCAGCAGCCAACAGGACGTAGCCAAAAACATTCAGTACTTC. The genes are TRBV14 and TRBJ2-4; D ambiguous. CDR3 length equals 15 residues. V lost 2 bases to trimming and J lost 0 bases, with 8 bases between them. The germline V gene encodes CDR1 SGHDN and CDR2 FVKESK.

The rearrangement links TRBV19 to TRBJ2-7; maybe TRBD1 (5 bases). Germline CDR1 LNHDA, CDR2 SQIVND (reference sequence). The V end was cut by 5 bases, the J end by 2 bases, with 13 bases between. CDR3 length equals 14 residues. In DNA, the CDR3 is TGTGCCAGTAGTGCACAGGACACCGCCTACGAGCAGTACTTC. This codes for CASSAQDTAYEQYF.

The chain joins TRBV15 to TRBJ1-5; possibly TRBD1 for D (5 bases). CDR1 is LNHNV, CDR2 YYDKDF, per germline (reference sequence). Trimming cost V 3 bases and J 0 bases, with 12 bases left between them. The CDR3 length is 16 residues. The chain's CDR3 is CATSSKTENSNQPQHF. The CDR3 DNA reads TGTGCCACCAGCAGCAAGACAGAAAATAGCAATCAGCCCCAGCATTTT. Full variable domain (missing parts from reference TRBV15 and TRBJ1-5): DAMVIQNPRYQVTQFGKPVTLSCSQTLNHNVMYWYQQKSSQAPKLLFHYYDKDFNNEADTPDNFQSRRPNTSFCFLDIRSPGLGDTAMYLCATSSKTENSNQPQHFGDGTRLSIL.

The genes are TRBV4-3 and TRBJ2-3; a possible D gene is TRBD1 (6 bases). Trimming left V 2 bases short and J 6 bases short, with 12 bases between. The CDR3 is 14 residues long. Looked up from germline, CDR1 is LGHNA and CDR2 is YSLEER. The CDR3 region is CASSQLQGKDTQYF. The CDR3 DNA sequence: TGCGCCAGCAGCCAACTTCAGGGGAAGGATACGCAGTATTTT.

The rearrangement uses TRBV2 and TRBJ1-1; D remains ambiguous. V lost 3 bases and J lost 8, with 13 bases in between. The CDR3 extends over 13 amino acids. The germline V gene has CDR1 SNHLY and CDR2 FYNNEI. The CDR3 nucleotides are TGTGCCAGCAGTGAGGCTCGATCAGCCGAAGCTTTCTTT. This encodes CASSEARSAEAFF.

This clone was seen only once. This sample also contains other DNA sequences that code for the same CDR3. This CDR3 is CASSLRTGGTEAFF. CDR3 DNA: TGCGCCAGCAGCCTGCGGACAGGGGGGACTGAAGCTTTCTTT. The V call is TRBV4-3, the J call TRBJ1-1; 10 bases are shared with TRBD1. The V segment lost 4 bases and the J segment 5 bases; nucleotides outside the gene matches: 4. CDR3 size: 14 residues. Per germline, CDR1 LGHNA and CDR2 YSLEER.

The V gene is TRBV3-1 (or the pseudogene TRBV3-2), the J gene TRBJ2-1; D gene uncertain. The length of the CDR3 is 12 residues. V was trimmed by 1 base and J by 5 bases, leaving 3 bases between them. Per germline, CDR1 LGHDT and CDR2 YNNKEL (reference sequence). The CDR3 protein is CASSQGDNEQFF. In DNA form, the CDR3 reads TGTGCCAGCAGCCAAGGGGACAATGAGCAGTTCTTC.

The chain combines TRBV19 with TRBJ2-6, with 9 bases fitting TRBD1. The CDR3 length is 16 residues. The junction had 4 bases not matched to a gene; V was cut back by 7 bases and J by 0 bases. In germline, CDR1 is LNHDA, CDR2 SQIVND (reference sequence). The CDR3 sequence: CASKTGGNSGANVLTF. DNA for the CDR3: TGTGCCAGTAAGACAGGGGGAAACTCTGGGGCCAACGTCCTGACTTTC.

J is TRBJ2-3 and V is TRBV9; 7 bases agree with TRBD2. This CDR3 has 14 amino acids. The ends lost 4 bases at V and 6 bases at J; junction bases unmatched: 8. Germline V lookup: CDR1 SGDLS, CDR2 YYNGEE. CDR3 residues: CASSREASLDTQYF. In nucleotides, the CDR3 is TGTGCCAGCAGCCGGGAGGCCTCACTTGATACGCAGTATTTT.

The chain has TRBV19 and TRBJ2-1; the match to TRBD1 covers 7 bases. The length of the CDR3 is 13 residues. J gave up 5 bases and V 5 bases, and 3 bases lay outside the gene matches. Germline values: CDR1 LNHDA, CDR2 SQIVND (reference sequence). CDR3 protein: CASSPDRDNEQFF. For the CDR3, the DNA is TGTGCCAGTAGTCCAGACAGGGACAATGAGCAGTTCTTC.

The V gene is TRBV5-1, the J gene TRBJ1-4; TRBD1 matches 10 bases. V was pared by 3 bases and J by 4 bases, with 6 bases of the junction left unmatched. The CDR3 has 16 residues. Germline V lookup: CDR1 SGHRS, CDR2 YFSETQ. The CDR3 region is CASSYGQGGINEKLFF. The CDR3 bases are TGCGCCAGCAGCTACGGACAGGGGGGGATTAATGAAAAACTGTTTTTT. Full variable domain (missing parts from reference TRBV5-1 and TRBJ1-4): KAGVTQTPRYLIKTRGQQVTLSCSPISGHRSVSWYQQTPGQGLQFLFEYFSETQRNKGNFPGRFSGRQFSNSRSEMNVSTLELGDSALYLCASSYGQGGINEKLFFGSGTQLSVL.

The rearrangement joins TRBV5-6 to TRBJ2-2; D might be TRBD1 (6 bases). This CDR3 has 16 residues. V lost 0 bases and J lost 2, with 11 bases in between. From germline, CDR1 is SGHDT and CDR2 YYEEEE. CDR3 DNA sequence: TGTGCCAGCAGCTTGGGACCACAGGGTAACACCGGGGAGCTGTTTTTT. Translating it yields CASSLGPQGNTGELFF.

The DNA of the CDR3 is TGTGCCAGCAGTTTAGGGACAGTGGACCTCTATGGCTACACCTTC. This sequence encodes CASSLGTVDLYGYTF. This sequence joins TRBV28 and TRBJ1-2; 7 bases are a match to TRBD1. The germline gives CDR1 MDHEN, CDR2 SYDVKM. Germline trimming cut 2 bases from V and 4 bases from J; bases unmatched to any gene: 7. There are 15 residues in the CDR3.

On this clone itself: Other DNA sequences of this sample code for an identical CDR3. The genes are TRBV7-9 and TRBJ1-2, with D maybe TRBD1 (5 bases). Germline assignment: CDR1 SEHNR and CDR2 FQNEAQ (reference sequence). The ends were cut back, 5 bases at V and 4 bases at J, with 8 bases in the middle. This CDR3 has 12 residues. Written as DNA, the CDR3 is TGTGCCAGCAGCCTCGGGGGCTATGGCTACACCTTC. Translated: CASSLGGYGYTF.

This chain links TRBV18 with TRBJ2-5, with D unresolved. Per germline, CDR1 KGHSH and CDR2 LQKENI. The CDR3 is 13 amino acids. Trimming took off 2 bases at V and 2 bases at J, with 6 bases between the two ends. CDR3 amino acids: CASSPDRQETQYF. The CDR3 bases are TGTGCCAGCTCACCAGATAGGCAAGAGACCCAGTACTTC.

The chain couples TRBV9 to TRBJ1-2; 8 nucleotides line up with TRBD1. The V gene's germline CDR1 is SGDLS and CDR2 YYNGEE. The junction had 9 bases not matched to a gene; V was cut back by 4 bases and J by 4 bases. CDR3 size: 15 residues. The CDR3 sequence is CASSPPGQDLYGYTF. The DNA for the CDR3 is TGTGCCAGCAGCCCCCCGGGACAGGACCTCTATGGCTACACCTTC.

This clone was recorded only once. This rearrangement joins TRBV27 to TRBJ1-2; D is possibly TRBD1 (5 bases). Trimming left V 6 bases short and J 1 base short, with 18 bases between. The germline CDR1 and CDR2 sequences are MNHEY and SMNVEV (reference sequence). This CDR3 spans 16 amino acids. The CDR3 coding sequence is TGTGCCAGCAGCCGGCTTTCGACAGCGCTTAACTATGGCTACACCTTC. As protein: CASSRLSTALNYGYTF.

This clone has a single count. The J gene is TRBJ1-5, the V gene TRBV4-3; D is perhaps TRBD1 (5 bases). CDR3 size: 15 residues. V lost 0 bases, J lost 5 bases, and 11 bases lay in between. Germline CDR1 reads LGHNA; CDR2 reads YSLEER. The CDR3 nucleotides are TGCGCCAGCAGCCAAGATTCGGGGGGAGATCAGCCCCAGCATTTT. Its protein is CASSQDSGGDQPQHF.

The sample holds one count of this clone. This chain links TRBV7-8 with TRBJ2-3, with TRBD2 matching 11 bases. Trimming at V came to 6 bases and at J to 1 base, leaving 3 bases not matched to a gene. Germline V lookup: CDR1 SGHVS, CDR2 FQNEAQ. The CDR3 has 15 residues. CDR3: CASRLTSGGTDTQYF. CDR3 DNA: TGTGCCAGCAGGTTGACTAGCGGGGGCACAGATACGCAGTATTTT.

This chain joins TRBV6-6 and TRBJ2-1; 12 nucleotides agree with TRBD1. CDR1 and CDR2 from the germline V gene are MNHNY and SVGAGI (reference sequence). With V trimmed by 6 bases and J by 5 bases, 2 bases remained unmatched. The CDR3 is 14 amino acids. The CDR3 is CASRGTGGNNEQFF. The CDR3 nucleotides are TGTGCCAGCAGGGGGACAGGGGGCAACAATGAGCAGTTCTTC.

The table lists this clone with a few counts. The chain joins TRBV19 to TRBJ1-5; D call uncertain. Germline V gene sequence: CDR1 LNHDA, CDR2 SQIVND (reference sequence). V was cut by 3 bases and J by 5 bases, with 8 bases left in between. The CDR3 sequence is 13 residues long. CDR3 nucleotides: TGTGCCAGTAGTATTTCGGGGTATCAGCCCCAGCATTTT. This sequence encodes CASSISGYQPQHF.

A word on this clone: Other DNA variants within this sample encode the same CDR3. V is TRBV27 and J is TRBJ2-1; 7 bases agree with TRBD2. Unmatched junction bases numbered 5, after V lost 5 bases and J lost 4 bases. CDR1 and CDR2 (germline): MNHEY, SMNVEV (reference sequence). This CDR3 spans 14 amino acids. The CDR3, as DNA: TGTGCCAGCAGTCGGACTAGTAGTTACAATGAGCAGTTCTTC. This translates into CASSRTSSYNEQFF.

In DNA, the CDR3 is TGTGCCAGCAGGGCGCCCGGCTCCTACAATGAGCAGTTCTTC. Translating it yields CASRAPGSYNEQFF. This chain connects TRBV6-5 to TRBJ2-1; D ambiguous. Per germline, CDR1 MNHEY and CDR2 SVGAGI. The V gene lost 6 bases and the J gene lost 0 bases, with 9 bases spanning the gap. This CDR3 comprises 14 residues.

The chain couples TRBV9 to TRBJ1-2, with D hard to call. From germline, CDR1 is SGDLS and CDR2 YYNGEE. The V and J ends lost 4 bases and 4 bases respectively, with 8 bases between them. This CDR3 is 12 amino acids long. The CDR3 nucleotides are TGTGCCAGCAGCTACAACAGCTATGGCTACACCTTC. Its protein is CASSYNSYGYTF.

The V gene is TRBV18, the J gene TRBJ1-1; possibly TRBD1 for D (5 bases). The CDR3 totals 12 residues. V was shortened by 3 bases and J by 7 bases, with 9 bases between the two germline ends. The germline V gene encodes CDR1 KGHSH and CDR2 LQKENI. The CDR3 here is CASSPGVSEAFF. CDR3 in DNA: TGTGCCAGCTCACCGGGGGTTAGTGAAGCTTTCTTT.

The V call is TRBV25-1, the J call TRBJ2-5, with D perhaps TRBD1 (5 bases). V shed 0 bases and J shed 2 bases, with 10 bases lying between them. CDR1 is MGHDK and CDR2 is SYGVNS in the germline V gene. This CDR3 is built from 15 residues. The CDR3 coding sequence is TGTGCCAGCAGTGAATATCAGGGTATACAAGAGACCCAGTACTTC. Amino acid sequence: CASSEYQGIQETQYF.

This clone showed up just once. The chain couples TRBV7-9 to TRBJ2-3, with D possibly called TRBD1 or TRBD2 (6 bases each). The germline V and J ends were trimmed by 2 bases and 0 bases, with 15 bases remaining between them. This CDR3 region has 17 residues. CDR1 and CDR2 from the germline V gene are SEHNR and FQNEAQ (reference sequence). The CDR3: CASSLRGAILSTDTQYF. DNA of the CDR3: TGTGCCAGCAGCTTAAGGGGGGCCATATTAAGCACAGATACGCAGTATTTT.

This chain connects TRBV10-3 to TRBJ1-1; no reliable D call. The CDR3 has 11 residues. V was trimmed by 8 bases and J by 1 base, leaving 5 bases between them. Germline V CDR1 and CDR2: ENHRY, SYGVKD. CDR3 nucleotide sequence: TGTGCCATCGTGGGGAACACTGAAGCTTTCTTT. This translates into CAIVGNTEAFF.